The clone carrying this T cell receptor (beta chain) was seen a handful of times. Its antigen is unidentified. By way of CD45RO/CCR7/CD25/CD127/CD95/CD27, the CD4+ regulatory, stem cell-like memory, central memory and naive cells were sorted. The data belong to a study of beta chain features in type 1 diabetes. Whole-study results and caveats: PCR may have favored shorter templates equally in patients and controls. In every one of the four CD4+ subsets, TCRB CDR3s were moderately but significantly shorter in Type 1 diabetes patients. Compared with healthy donors, patients appeared to share more similar naive, central memory and regulatory TCRB repertoires.

In germline, CDR1 is GTSNPN, CDR2 SVGIG (reference sequence). This CDR3 is built from 14 residues. Trimming at V came to 0 bases and at J to 9 bases, leaving 3 bases not matched to a gene. Expressed TCRB transcripts were sequenced because the isolated RNA had all been reverse transcribed beforehand. Measured with immunoSEQ multiplex PCR; TCRdb has only the in-frame clones, and not every one. Of some 280,000 clones listed, roughly 13% are singletons. V is TRBV30 and J is TRBJ2-1, with 12 bases lining up with TRBD2. This TCR came from a man aged 25-45 years with type 1 diabetes. The specimen was naive CD4+ T cells from blood. CDR3 sequence reads: CAWSVQLAGGEQFF. The DNA of the CDR3 is TGTGCCTGGAGTGTACAACTAGCGGGAGGTGAGCAGTTCTTC.